Sequencing of this T cell receptor (beta chain) was carried out in a study of cytomegalovirus exposure and HLA in healthy donors. Study-wide background: HLA-typed donors were the source of roughly 80 million unique TCRs held in an early data release.

The germline V gene has CDR1 SGHKS and CDR2 YYEKEE (reference sequence). There are 17 residues in the CDR3. V was pared by 4 bases and J by 5 bases, with 8 bases of the junction left unmatched. On this clone itself: Its antigen is still unknown.

Overall study findings and caveats: Analysis was performed later, and it showed HLA-associated TCR beta chains to be more clonally expanded than equally common others. Cytomegalovirus-associated status was assigned to fewer than 200 TCR beta chains.

PCR amplification relied on 60 Vbeta primers (plus 13 Jbeta primers). Sequencing was performed with immunoSEQ multiplex PCR; in TCRdb, only in-frame clones are kept and a portion is missing. The sample has around 150,000 clones; about three quarters are singletons. The TCR originated in a man aged 50-60 years in good health and CMV-seropositive. The genes are TRBV5-5 and TRBJ2-5; TRBD2 agrees at 16 bases. The sequenced material came from PBMCs. In nucleotides, the CDR3 is TGTGCCAGCAGCGACGGGGGACTAGCGGGGGGGCCGGAGACCCAGTACTTC. Translation gives CASSDGGLAGGPETQYF.